This TCR beta chain is drawn from a study of blood T cell repertoires in COVID-19. Study summary: COVID-19 samples from acute and convalescent phases originated in the United States, Italy and Spain.

Sequencing used immunoSEQ multiplex PCR; TCRdb keeps in-frame clones, though not all of them. This repertoire shows approximately 220,000 clones, around 89% found once; its top ten account for approximately 1.1%. Germline V gene sequence: CDR1 DFQATT, CDR2 SNEGSKA (reference sequence). The CDR3 contains 12 residues. The germline V and J ends were trimmed by 3 bases and 4 bases, with 9 bases remaining between them. The chain combines TRBV20-1 with TRBJ1-2, with D tentatively TRBD1 (5 bases). The receptor's source is a man aged 30-40 years who had recovered from COVID-19. The sample was PBMCs or T cells enriched from blood (not recorded which). This chain's CDR3 is CSASGALYGYTF. CDR3 DNA: TGCAGTGCTAGTGGGGCACTCTATGGCTACACCTTC.